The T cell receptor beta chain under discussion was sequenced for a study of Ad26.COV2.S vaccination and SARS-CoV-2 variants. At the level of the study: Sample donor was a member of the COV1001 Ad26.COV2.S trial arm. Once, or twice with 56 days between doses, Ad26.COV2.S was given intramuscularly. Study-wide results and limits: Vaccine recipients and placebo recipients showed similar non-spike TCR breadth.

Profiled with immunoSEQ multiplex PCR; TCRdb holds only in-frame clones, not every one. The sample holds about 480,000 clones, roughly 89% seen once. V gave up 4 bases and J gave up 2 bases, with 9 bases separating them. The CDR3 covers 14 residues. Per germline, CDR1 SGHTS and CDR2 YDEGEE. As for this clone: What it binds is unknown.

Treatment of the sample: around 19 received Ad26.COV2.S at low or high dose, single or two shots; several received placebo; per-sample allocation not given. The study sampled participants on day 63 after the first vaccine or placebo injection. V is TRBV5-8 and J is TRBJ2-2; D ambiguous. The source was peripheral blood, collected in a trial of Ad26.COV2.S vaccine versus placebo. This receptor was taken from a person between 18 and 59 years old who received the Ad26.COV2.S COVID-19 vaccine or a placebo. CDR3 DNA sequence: TGTGCCAGCAGCCCGGACCCAAACACCGGGGAGCTGTTTTTT. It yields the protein CASSPDPNTGELFF.